One and the same sample provided the 26 T cell receptor beta chains below, sequenced in a study of T cell changes during pregnancy in multiple sclerosis. Method: immunoSEQ multiplex PCR; TCRdb's copy keeps in-frame clones and lacks some. The sample lists more than 100,000 clones; roughly 92% were seen once. The input for sequencing was peripheral blood, taken after pregnancy. The receptors derive from a female donor with multiple sclerosis, enrolled in a pregnancy study.

This rearrangement joins TRBV28 to TRBJ1-1; TRBD1 might be the D (6 bases). The V and J ends lost 7 bases and 5 bases respectively, with 20 bases between them. Germline CDR1 reads MDHEN; CDR2 reads SYDVKM. The CDR3 has 15 residues. CDR3 DNA: TGTGCCAGCACCATGGCGCAGGGGAAGCTGACTGAAGCTTTCTTT. This encodes CASTMAQGKLTEAFF. The whole variable domain, filled in from reference TRBV28 and TRBJ1-1, reads DVKVTQSSRYLVKRTGEKVFLECVQDMDHENMFWYRQDPGLGLRLIYFSYDVKMKEKGDIPEGYSVSREKKERFSLILESASTNQTSMYLCASTMAQGKLTEAFFGQGTRLTVV.

This sequence joins TRBV28 and TRBJ2-5; D possibly corresponds to TRBD1 (6 bases). Germline loops: CDR1 MDHEN, CDR2 SYDVKM. V was pared by 5 bases and J by 5 bases, with 12 bases between. This CDR3 is built from 13 residues. The CDR3: CASSPRGGETQYF. In DNA form, the CDR3 reads TGTGCCAGCAGTCCCAGGGGCGGGGAGACCCAGTACTTC. The complete variable domain, with remaining parts taken from reference TRBV28 and TRBJ2-5, reads DVKVTQSSRYLVKRTGEKVFLECVQDMDHENMFWYRQDPGLGLRLIYFSYDVKMKEKGDIPEGYSVSREKKERFSLILESASTNQTSMYLCASSPRGGETQYFGPGTRLLVL.

This rearrangement joins TRBV19 to TRBJ2-2; 11 positions match TRBD2. CDR1 and CDR2 (germline): LNHDA, SQIVND (reference sequence). Trimming cost V 3 bases and J 2 bases; bases outside gene matches: 5. There are 17 residues in the CDR3. CDR3 sequence: CASSILAGGPNTGELFF. DNA for the CDR3: TGTGCCAGTAGTATTTTAGCGGGAGGGCCCAACACCGGGGAGCTGTTTTTT. The full variable domain, with the rest looked up from reference TRBV19 and TRBJ2-2, is DGGITQSPKYLFRKEGQNVTLSCEQNLNHDAMYWYRQDPGQGLRLIYYSQIVNDFQKGDIAEGYSVSREKKESFPLTVTSAQKNPTAFYLCASSILAGGPNTGELFFGEGSRLTVL.

This clone appeared a single time. The genes are TRBV18 and TRBJ2-1; D is undetermined. Trimming cost V 5 bases and J 3 bases, with 11 bases left between them. The CDR3 runs to 14 residues. The germline V gene encodes CDR1 KGHSH and CDR2 LQKENI. The CDR3 DNA reads as TGTGCCAGCTCATCCCGACTGATCTACAATGAGCAGTTCTTC. This gives the protein CASSSRLIYNEQFF. The variable domain in full, with the rest retrieved from reference TRBV18 and TRBJ2-1, is NAGVMQNPRHLVRRRGQEARLRCSPMKGHSHVYWYRQLPEEGLKFMVYLQKENIIDESGMPKERFSAEFPKEGPSILRIQQVVRGDSAAYFCASSSRLIYNEQFFGPGTRLTVL.

This clone was observed a few times. The chain recombines TRBV2 with TRBJ1-6, with 7 bases matching TRBD1. Unmatched junction bases numbered 10, after V lost 4 bases and J lost 10 bases. Germline CDR1 SNHLY, CDR2 FYNNEI. CDR3 size: 15 residues. The CDR3 reads CASSALAGGRSPLHF. CDR3 in DNA: TGTGCCAGCAGTGCCCTGGCAGGGGGAAGGTCACCCCTCCACTTT.

The chain combines TRBV6-6 with TRBJ2-5; TRBD2 matches at 12 bases. Trimming cost V 4 bases and J 2 bases; bases outside gene matches: 5. Germline CDR1 reads MNHNY; CDR2 reads SVGAGI (reference sequence). CDR3 length: 16 residues. CDR3 DNA sequence: TGTGCCAGCAGTTTCCTAGCGGGGGGGACTCAAGAGACCCAGTACTTC. It specifies CASSFLAGGTQETQYF.

The genes are TRBV7-2 and TRBJ2-5; 10 bases are a match to TRBD2. The CDR3 runs 15 residues. Trimming at V came to 5 bases and at J to 2 bases, leaving 5 bases not matched to a gene. The V gene's germline CDR1 is SGHTA and CDR2 FQGNSA. The CDR3 protein is CASSLRTSGQETQYF. Here the CDR3 DNA reads TGTGCCAGCAGCCTTCGGACTAGCGGTCAAGAGACCCAGTACTTC.

The chain carries TRBV5-4 and TRBJ2-5; the match to TRBD1 covers 7 bases. The J call may be incorrect, as the DNA end agrees better with TRBJ2-7. Germline V gives CDR1 SGHNT, CDR2 YYREEE (reference sequence). This CDR3 has 14 residues. The CDR3, as DNA: TGTGCCAGCAGCCAGACAGGGAGCTCCTACGAGCAGTACTTC. This sequence encodes CASSQTGSSYEQYF.

This chain uses TRBV7-6 with TRBJ1-2; the D is unclear. CDR1 is SGHVS and CDR2 is FNYEAQ in the germline V gene. This CDR3 has 15 residues. V shed 2 bases and J shed 8 bases, with 18 bases lying between them. This CDR3 is CASSLSDGIREGYTF. For the CDR3, the DNA is TGTGCCAGCAGCTTATCGGACGGGATAAGGGAAGGCTACACCTTC.

The V and J genes are TRBV7-9 and TRBJ2-7; D might be TRBD1 (6 bases). V lost 3 bases to trimming and J lost 3 bases, with 9 bases between them. The CDR3 consists of 13 residues. The V gene's germline CDR1 is SEHNR and CDR2 FQNEAQ (reference sequence). The CDR3 spells CASSLGTLYEQYF. The DNA for the CDR3 is TGTGCCAGCAGCTTGGGGACACTCTACGAGCAGTACTTC.

The V gene is TRBV18, the J gene TRBJ1-5; TRBD1 might be the D (6 bases). The CDR3 consists of 15 residues. The germline V gene has CDR1 KGHSH and CDR2 LQKENI. V lost 3 bases to trimming and J lost 1 base, with 10 bases between them. The CDR3 sequence is CASSPLQGSNQPQHF. CDR3 sequence (DNA): TGTGCCAGCTCACCTCTACAGGGAAGCAATCAGCCCCAGCATTTT.

This chain uses TRBV27 with TRBJ2-5; possibly TRBD1 for D (5 bases). Trimming pared 2 bases from V and 3 bases from J, leaving 13 bases between. Germline CDR1 is MNHEY and CDR2 is SMNVEV (reference sequence). This CDR3 region has 15 residues. The CDR3 nucleotides read TGTGCCAGCAGTTTACGACAGACCCTCGAAGAGACCCAGTACTTC. Translated, it gives CASSLRQTLEETQYF.

The rearrangement uses TRBV4-1 and TRBJ1-5; D is unresolved. Germline loops: CDR1 MGHRA, CDR2 YSYEKL. The CDR3 has 17 amino acids. V lost 0 bases, J lost 4 bases, and 16 bases lay in between. The CDR3, as DNA: TGCGCCAGCAGCCAAGAAGCCCCTCGGGGTAGGAATCAGCCCCAGCATTTT. It codes for CASSQEAPRGRNQPQHF.

V and J are TRBV28 and TRBJ2-1, with 10 positions matching TRBD2. Trimming took 6 bases from V and 6 from J; bases not matched to a gene: 8. Germline V gene data show CDR1 as MDHEN and CDR2 as SYDVKM. The CDR3 has 15 residues. CDR3: CASSRTSGKGNEQFF. In DNA, the CDR3 is TGTGCCAGCAGCCGTACTAGCGGGAAGGGCAATGAGCAGTTCTTC. Based on the CDR3 plus reference TRBV28 and TRBJ2-1, the full variable domain is DVKVTQSSRYLVKRTGEKVFLECVQDMDHENMFWYRQDPGLGLRLIYFSYDVKMKEKGDIPEGYSVSREKKERFSLILESASTNQTSMYLCASSRTSGKGNEQFFGPGTRLTVL.

The chain is built from TRBV25-1 and TRBJ2-5; 12 nucleotides line up with TRBD2. Germline V gene sequence: CDR1 MGHDK, CDR2 SYGVNS. V lost 6 bases and J lost 2; bases outside the gene matches: 4. CDR3 length: 15 residues. In DNA, the CDR3 is TGTGCCAGCAGGGCGACTAGCGGGGGACAAGAGACCCAGTACTTC. Translating gives CASRATSGGQETQYF.

The J gene is TRBJ1-2, the V gene TRBV19; 9 positions agree with TRBD1. The germline V gene has CDR1 LNHDA and CDR2 SQIVND (reference sequence). This CDR3 is built from 15 residues. Trimming removed 5 bases from V and 2 bases from J; junction bases left unmatched: 6. CDR3 nucleotide sequence: TGTGCCAGTAGTGCCACAGGGGGCGACAACTATGGCTACACCTTC. Translated: CASSATGGDNYGYTF.

J is TRBJ2-7 and V is TRBV30, with 7 bases fitting TRBD2. V gave up 5 bases and J gave up 3 bases; unmatched junction bases: 4. From germline, CDR1 is GTSNPN and CDR2 SVGIG (reference sequence). This CDR3 comprises 12 residues. DNA for the CDR3: TGTGCCTGGCGCGGACTAGACTACGAGCAGTACTTC. This sequence encodes CAWRGLDYEQYF.

The V and J genes are TRBV7-2 and TRBJ2-1; D perhaps matches TRBD2 (5 bases). The ends were cut back, 3 bases at V and 7 bases at J, with 16 bases in the middle. CDR3 length equals 15 residues. The germline V gene encodes CDR1 SGHTA and CDR2 FQGNSA. The CDR3 DNA reads as TGTGCCAGCAGCTTTCACCTGGGAGAGTGGAATGAGCAGTTCTTC. Translated, it gives CASSFHLGEWNEQFF.

Here the CDR3 DNA reads TGCGCCAGCAGCACGGAACAGGGGTCCTATGGCTACACCTTC. This translates into CASSTEQGSYGYTF. The chain recombines TRBV5-1 with TRBJ1-2; 7 bases match TRBD1. CDR1 and CDR2 (germline): SGHRS, YFSETQ. Trimming took 4 bases from V and 4 from J; bases not matched to a gene: 7. The CDR3 is 14 residues long.

This chain uses TRBV11-2 with TRBJ1-1; no firm D call. V was cut by 6 bases and J by 4 bases, with 18 bases left in between. Germline lookup yields CDR1 SGHAT and CDR2 FQNNGV. The CDR3 is 15 amino acids. CDR3 sequence reads: CASSPVVGRGTEAFF. CDR3 bases: TGTGCCAGCAGTCCAGTTGTTGGGCGTGGCACTGAAGCTTTCTTT.

V is TRBV19 and J is TRBJ2-7, with a possible D match to TRBD2 (6 bases). The germline V and J ends were trimmed by 8 bases and 3 bases, with 11 bases remaining between them. The CDR3 covers 12 residues. Germline CDR1 reads LNHDA; CDR2 reads SQIVND (reference sequence). As DNA, the CDR3 is TGTGCCAGTTCCGGGACTGTCTACGAGCAGTACTTC. Residues: CASSGTVYEQYF.

This sequence joins TRBV6-5 and TRBJ2-7; 8 bases agree with TRBD2. The V gene's germline CDR1 is MNHEY and CDR2 SVGAGI. This CDR3 contains 14 residues. With V trimmed by 6 bases and J by 2 bases, 6 bases remained unmatched. CDR3 sequence: CASRIGGGAYEQYF. For the CDR3, the DNA is TGTGCCAGCAGGATCGGGGGGGGAGCCTACGAGCAGTACTTC.

This chain links TRBV28 with TRBJ2-3; D is undetermined. V was pared by 4 bases and J by 4 bases, with 21 bases between. The CDR3 has 17 residues. Germline-derived CDR1 and CDR2 are MDHEN and SYDVKM. The CDR3 region is CASSSPRYPNYPDTQYF. The CDR3 DNA reads as TGTGCCAGCAGTTCCCCCCGCTACCCTAATTACCCAGATACGCAGTATTTT.

The chain employs TRBV9 and TRBJ2-1; tentative D call: TRBD2 (6 bases). The CDR3 is 14 amino acids. Trimming left V 4 bases short and J 9 bases short, with 17 bases between. Germline CDR1 SGDLS, CDR2 YYNGEE. The CDR3 nucleotides are TGTGCCAGCAGCCCGGGGGAAGGTGCAGGTGAGCAGTTCTTC. Its protein product is CASSPGEGAGEQFF.

The rearrangement links TRBV5-1 to TRBJ2-7, with TRBD2 matching over 8 bases. Germline CDR1 and CDR2: SGHRS and YFSETQ. The CDR3 loop spans 14 amino acids. V lost 5 bases, J lost 0 bases, and 4 bases stayed unmatched. This CDR3 is CASRDTSGSYEQYF. Here the CDR3 DNA reads TGCGCCAGCAGGGACACTAGCGGCTCCTACGAGCAGTACTTC.

The CDR3 loop is CASSLEGQGRYEQYF. The CDR3 DNA sequence: TGTGCCAGCAGCTTAGAGGGACAGGGTAGGTACGAGCAGTACTTC. The chain joins TRBV11-2 to TRBJ2-7, with TRBD1 matching over 9 bases. The germline V gene has CDR1 SGHAT and CDR2 FQNNGV. Trimming removed 0 bases from V and 4 bases from J; junction bases left unmatched: 4. The length of the CDR3 is 15 residues.